A selection of T cell receptor beta chains follows, all from one sample in a study of control samples from healthy donors and cancer patients. Sequencing used immunoSEQ multiplex PCR; TCRdb keeps in-frame clones, though not all of them. The sample includes approximately 160,000 clones, more than 85% seen only once; the top ten take roughly 0.7%. The source material was blood. These receptors all come from a woman in her 30s in good health. Both conserved end residues are part of each CDR3. Each record gives: J gene, V gene, clone size, D gene, CDR3 DNA, CDR3 protein. A D gene is named only where the DNA matches it firmly. Not all rows give a size; the values are once, few, many and, for expanded clones, a class.

>TRBJ2-7|TRBV5-6|-|-
TGTGCCAGCAGCTTGGGACAGTCCTACGAGCAGTACTTC
CASSLGQSYEQYF
>TRBJ1-4|TRBV5-5|-|-
TGTGCCAGCAGCTCCAGAGCAACAGGGAGCGGTGAAAAACTGTTTTTT
CASSSRATGSGEKLFF
>TRBJ1-6|TRBV28|once|-
TGTGCCAGCAGTCCGAGGGGGGCCGGTAATTCACCCCTCCACTTT
CASSPRGAGNSPLHF
>TRBJ2-7|TRBV6-5|-|-
TGTGCCAGCAGACCCCTGGGCGGGAACGACGAGCAGTACTTC
CASRPLGGNDEQYF
>TRBJ2-1|TRBV28|-|-
TGTGCCAGCAGTTTTTTCGGAGCGGACCTCTACAATGAGCAGTTCTTC
CASSFFGADLYNEQFF
>TRBJ2-5|TRBV21-1|-|-
TGTGCCAGCAGCAAAGTCGGGGACAGGGGGAGAGAAGAGACCCAGTACTTC
CASSKVGDRGREETQYF
>TRBJ2-7|TRBV2|-|TRBD1
TGTGCCAGCAGTGCCGGGACAGGGGTCTACGAGCAGTACTTC
CASSAGTGVYEQYF
>TRBJ1-5|TRBV24-1|-|TRBD1
TGTGCCACCAGTGACCACAAGACAGGGAATCAGCCCCAGCATTTT
CATSDHKTGNQPQHF
>TRBJ1-1|TRBV28|-|TRBD1
TGTGCCAGCATCTCGGACAGGGGAACTGAAGCTTTCTTT
CASISDRGTEAFF
>TRBJ2-1|TRBV24-1|-|TRBD2
TGTGCCACCAGTGTCACACCCTCTAGCGGGAGCTACAATGAGCAGTTCTTC
CATSVTPSSGSYNEQFF
>TRBJ2-3|TRBV10-3|once|-
TGTGCCATCAGCCCCAGTTCCCGGGAAGAAGATACGCAGTATTTT
CAISPSSREEDTQYF
>TRBJ2-2|TRBV9|-|TRBD1
TGTGCCAGCAGCGTATCTGGTTCTAGGGCACCGGGACAGGGGTCCGGGGAGCTGTTTTTT
CASSVSGSRAPGQGSGELFF
>TRBJ2-3|TRBV9|-|-
TGTGCCAGCAGCGGACCTAACCGCGATACGCAGTATTTT
CASSGPNRDTQYF
>TRBJ1-4|TRBV2|-|-
TGTGCCAGCCTCGAACGGACACTTGAAAAACTGTTTTTT
CASLERTLEKLFF